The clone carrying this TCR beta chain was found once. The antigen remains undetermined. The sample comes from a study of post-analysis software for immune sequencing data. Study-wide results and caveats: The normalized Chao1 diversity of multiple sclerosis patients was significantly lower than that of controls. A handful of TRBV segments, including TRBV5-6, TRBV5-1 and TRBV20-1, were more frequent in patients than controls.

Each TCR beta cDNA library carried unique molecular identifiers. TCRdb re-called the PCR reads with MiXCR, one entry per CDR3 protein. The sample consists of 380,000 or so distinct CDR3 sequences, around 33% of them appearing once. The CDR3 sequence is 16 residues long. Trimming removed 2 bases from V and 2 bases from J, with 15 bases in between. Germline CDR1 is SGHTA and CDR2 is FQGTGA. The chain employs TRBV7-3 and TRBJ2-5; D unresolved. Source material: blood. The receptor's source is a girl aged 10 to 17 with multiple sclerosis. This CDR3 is CASSLFPRQGQETQYF. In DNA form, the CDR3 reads TGTGCCAGCAGCTTATTTCCGAGACAAGGGCAAGAGACCCAGTACTTC.